This T cell receptor beta chain was documented in a study of response to subunit inactivated influenza vaccine. This clonotype has just a few counts. This CDR3 comprises 17 residues. The V gene's germline CDR1 is DFQATT and CDR2 SNEGSKA (reference sequence). The ends lost 0 bases at V and 3 bases at J; junction bases unmatched: 11. TCRdb redid the calling of the RT-PCR reads with MiXCR, one entry per CDR3 protein. The sample has about 190,000 distinct CDR3 sequences, approximately 15% seen once. This TCR was sampled from a man in his forties or fifties who received an inactivated influenza vaccine. Source: CD8+ T cells sorted from PBMCs, taken 5 days after vaccination. The chain joins TRBV20-1 to TRBJ1-1, with 9 positions matching TRBD1. CDR3 amino acids: CSARDPGDRGIYTEAFF. The CDR3 DNA sequence: TGCAGTGCTAGAGATCCAGGAGACAGGGGGATATACACTGAAGCTTTCTTT.